This T cell receptor beta chain is from a study of regulatory T cells in long-lasting Graves disease (dated by TCRdb to the early 2020s). About the full investigation: Patients with newly diagnosed Graves' disease had been on antithyroid drugs for under 3 months. This study used TCR sequencing and RNA sequencing of peripheral blood to compare persistent Graves' disease patients against newly diagnosed Graves' disease patients. The study took place in China and was registered as a clinical trial. A total of 33 samples were covered by TCR sequencing, comprising roughly 13 persistent and 20 or so newly diagnosed Graves' disease patients.

General study outcomes and caveats: Patients with persistent disease shared more public clonotypes (around 2,500) than newly diagnosed patients did (more than 900). Compared with newly diagnosed patients, persistent Graves' disease patients had lower TCR Shannon entropy and fewer highly expanded clones, which suggests clonal expansion. The authors noted that the small sample size was a limitation that may lower accuracy. Persistent disease showed preferential use of TRBV28, TRBJ1-2 and TRBJ2-5, whereas newly diagnosed disease favored TRBV20-1 and TRBJ2-1. Only the TCR beta chain was sequenced and analyzed. The study examined only peripheral blood because the primary lesion, thyroid tissue, could not be accessed.

V loses 0 bases of germline sequence and J loses 1 base, and the interval between the two ends is 12 bases. CDR3 length: 16 amino acids, cysteine to phenylalanine. Kept here is only the CDR3 DNA, which spans 48 bases and is read in frame from base 1. The germline V gene encodes CDR1 SGDLS and CDR2 YYNGEE. Read against the paper, the sample's time point label means: newly diagnosed GD, antithyroid drugs for less than 3 months. For both TCR sequencing and RNA sequencing, RNA was extracted from PBMCs in TRIzol. The diagnosis of Graves' disease was made according to American Thyroid Association guidelines. The patients came from an endocrinology department in Xi'an, China. Each patient gave approximately 8.8 milliliters of peripheral blood, collected in an EDTA anticoagulant tube. Ficoll Paque Plus density gradient separation was used to isolate PBMCs, and no further T cell sorting was performed. An Agilent 2100 Bioanalyzer and agarose gel were used to assess RNA quality, and a NanoDrop 2000 was used to measure RNA concentration.

Library generation was performed with multiplex PCR. Sequencing took place on an Illumina HiSeq 4000. CDR3 regions were amplified by Arm-PCR with iRepertoire HTBI primers to construct TCR beta libraries. Gel purification was performed on PCR products prior to sequencing. In the original analysis: A total of roughly 65 TRBV and approximately 13 TRBJ segments were identified across samples and were used for gene usage analysis of CDR3 amino acid clonotypes. Filtered high-quality paired reads were merged into contigs using COPE and FqMerger. BLAST was used to align contigs to IMGT TRBV, TRBD and TRBJ reference genes, and CDR3 was defined according to IMGT. Clonotypes above 0.1% frequency were classified as highly expanded clones. Shannon entropy was used to measure repertoire diversity, and the Gini coefficient was used to measure V-J evenness. Clonotypes shared by more than one individual were considered public. TCRdb passed the public sequencing reads through fastp at Q25 and MiXCR, retaining productive beta sequences. A single entry per CDR3 protein holds the most common genes and DNA from its merged rows. These V and J calls derive from TCRdb rather than the authors' analysis. Present in this sample are around 420,000 distinct CDR3 sequences, roughly a sixth of which were seen just once. The ten top clones hold 22% of the sample.

In regard to this clonotype: There is no known antigen for this receptor. Base-call qualities are not available, and no considerably larger clone is one nucleotide away.

The rearranged segments are TRBV9 and TRBJ2-3, with TRBD1 perhaps the D gene, on 6 matching bases. The sequenced sample was peripheral blood mononuclear cells (PBMCs), obtained at new diagnosis, from a patient treated with antithyroid drugs. The sequence derives from a female donor with Graves disease. For the CDR3, the sequence is CASSVGRGQRTDTQYF. DNA sequence: TGTGCCAGCAGCGTAGGCAGGGGACAACGCACAGATACGCAGTATTTT.